The present TCR beta chain was sequenced within a study of T-cell memory formation after mild COVID-19. Barcoded TCR alpha and TCR beta cDNA libraries with UMIs came from 5'RACE using constant-segment primers. TCRdb reprocessed the 5' RACE reads via MiXCR and lists one record per CDR3 protein. The sample yields about 360,000 distinct CDR3 sequences, over 13% seen once. The CDR3 loop spans 15 amino acids. Trimming at V came to 5 bases and at J to 10 bases, leaving 13 bases not matched to a gene. The V gene's germline CDR1 is MNHEY and CDR2 SVGAGI. The sample taken for sequencing was PBMCs or a T cell subset sorted from them (not recorded which). This chain uses TRBV6-5 with TRBJ1-2; 10 bases are a match to TRBD1. The sequence was collected from a man between 18 and 29 years old who had mild COVID-19 (a few samples of this study predate the infection). Cell type and time point are not known. This CDR3 reads CASSQVYRDRGFYTF. The CDR3 DNA sequence: TGTGCCAGCAGTCAGGTCTACCGGGACAGGGGCTTCTACACCTTC.